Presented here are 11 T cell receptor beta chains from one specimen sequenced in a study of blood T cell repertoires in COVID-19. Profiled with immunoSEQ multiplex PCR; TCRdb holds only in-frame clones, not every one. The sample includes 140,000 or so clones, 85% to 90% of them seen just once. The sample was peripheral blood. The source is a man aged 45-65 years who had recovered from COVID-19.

CDR3 DNA: TGTGCCAGCAGCGTAGCCGGGCGGACAGATAACTATGGCTACACCTTC. It specifies CASSVAGRTDNYGYTF. The chain employs TRBV9 and TRBJ1-2; perhaps TRBD1 as D (6 bases). Germline CDR1 SGDLS, CDR2 YYNGEE. With 0 bases removed from V and 1 base from J, the gap between germline ends came to 13 bases. The CDR3 is 16 amino acids. The full variable domain, in which reference TRBV9 and TRBJ1-2 provide the parts outside the CDR3, is DSGVTQTPKHLITATGQRVTLRCSPRSGDLSVYWYQQSLDQGLQFLIQYYNGEERAKGNILERFSAQQFPDLHSELNLSSLELGDSALYFCASSVAGRTDNYGYTFGSGTRLTVV.

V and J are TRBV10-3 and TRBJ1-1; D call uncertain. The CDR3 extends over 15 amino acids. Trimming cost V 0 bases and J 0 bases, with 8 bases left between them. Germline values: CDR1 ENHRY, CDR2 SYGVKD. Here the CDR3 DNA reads TGTGCCATCAGTGAGTCGGGAGGGCTGAACACTGAAGCTTTCTTT. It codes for CAISESGGLNTEAFF.

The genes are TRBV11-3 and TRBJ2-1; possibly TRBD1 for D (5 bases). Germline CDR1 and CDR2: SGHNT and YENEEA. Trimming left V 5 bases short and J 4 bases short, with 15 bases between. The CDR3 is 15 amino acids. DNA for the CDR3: TGTGCCAGCAGCCCCGTGGCAGGGTCTTACAATGAGCAGTTCTTC. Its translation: CASSPVAGSYNEQFF.

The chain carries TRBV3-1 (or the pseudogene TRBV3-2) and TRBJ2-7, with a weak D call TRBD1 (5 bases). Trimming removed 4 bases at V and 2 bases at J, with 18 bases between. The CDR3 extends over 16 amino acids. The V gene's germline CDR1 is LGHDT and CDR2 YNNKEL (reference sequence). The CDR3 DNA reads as TGTGCCAGCAGCCTCAAGTGGGGCCAGAGGACCTACGAGCAGTACTTC. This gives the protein CASSLKWGQRTYEQYF.

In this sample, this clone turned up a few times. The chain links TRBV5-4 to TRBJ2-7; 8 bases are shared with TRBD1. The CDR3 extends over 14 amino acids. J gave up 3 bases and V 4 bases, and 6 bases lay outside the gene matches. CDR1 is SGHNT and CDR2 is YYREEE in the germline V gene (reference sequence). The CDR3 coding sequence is TGTGCCAGCAGCCCTCCGGGACAGGTCTACGAGCAGTACTTC. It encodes CASSPPGQVYEQYF.

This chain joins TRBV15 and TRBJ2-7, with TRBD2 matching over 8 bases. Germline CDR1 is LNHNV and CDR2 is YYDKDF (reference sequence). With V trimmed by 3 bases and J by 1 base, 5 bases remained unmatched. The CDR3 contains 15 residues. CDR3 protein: CATSSPGLASYEQYF. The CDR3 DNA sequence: TGTGCCACCAGCAGCCCCGGACTAGCTTCCTACGAGCAGTACTTC. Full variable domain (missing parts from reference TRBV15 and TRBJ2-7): DAMVIQNPRYQVTQFGKPVTLSCSQTLNHNVMYWYQQKSSQAPKLLFHYYDKDFNNEADTPDNFQSRRPNTSFCFLDIRSPGLGDTAMYLCATSSPGLASYEQYFGPGTRLTVT.

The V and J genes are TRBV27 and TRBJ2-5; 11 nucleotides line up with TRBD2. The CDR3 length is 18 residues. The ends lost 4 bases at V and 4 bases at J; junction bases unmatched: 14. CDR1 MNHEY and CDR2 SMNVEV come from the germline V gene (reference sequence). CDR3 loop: CASSSLAGGPPWSETQYF. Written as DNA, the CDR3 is TGTGCCAGCAGTTCCTTAGCGGGGGGGCCCCCTTGGTCAGAGACCCAGTACTTC.

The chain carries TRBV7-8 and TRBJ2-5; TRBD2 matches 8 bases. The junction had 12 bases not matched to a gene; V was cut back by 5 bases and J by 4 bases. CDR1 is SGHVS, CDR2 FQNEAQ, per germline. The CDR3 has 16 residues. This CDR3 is CASSPGTRSLSETQYF. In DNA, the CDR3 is TGTGCCAGCAGCCCGGGGACTAGATCCCTTTCAGAGACCCAGTACTTC.

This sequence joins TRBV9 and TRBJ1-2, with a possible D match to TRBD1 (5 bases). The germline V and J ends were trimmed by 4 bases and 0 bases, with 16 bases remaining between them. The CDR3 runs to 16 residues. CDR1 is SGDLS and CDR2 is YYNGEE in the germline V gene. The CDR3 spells CASSPTDSLPNYGYTF. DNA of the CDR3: TGTGCCAGCAGCCCTACCGACAGTCTTCCTAACTATGGCTACACCTTC.

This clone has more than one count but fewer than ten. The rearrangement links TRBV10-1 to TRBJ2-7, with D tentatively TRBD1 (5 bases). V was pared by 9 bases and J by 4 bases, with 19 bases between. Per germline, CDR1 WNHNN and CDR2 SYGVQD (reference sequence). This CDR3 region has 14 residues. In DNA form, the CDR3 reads TGCGCCAGTAATGGACAAGGGATTAGATACGAGCAGTACTTC. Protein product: CASNGQGIRYEQYF.

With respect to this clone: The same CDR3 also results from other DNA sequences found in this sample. CDR3 sequence: CASSLAGGEQFF. The CDR3 DNA reads TGTGCCAGCAGCTTAGCCGGCGGTGAGCAGTTCTTC. The gene calls are TRBV7-6 and TRBJ2-1; D is uncertain. The CDR3 is made up of 12 amino acids. V shed 0 bases and J shed 9 bases, with 6 bases lying between them. Germline CDR1 reads SGHVS; CDR2 reads FNYEAQ.